This T cell receptor beta chain was captured in a study of blood T cell repertoires in COVID-19. This table comes from immunoSEQ multiplex PCR, and its TCRdb copy is limited to in-frame clones, with some not included. The sample has under 250,000 clones; 88% are singletons. The V and J ends lost 3 bases and 1 base respectively, with 9 bases between them. Looked up from germline, CDR1 is GTSNPN and CDR2 is SVGIG (reference sequence). The CDR3 contains 13 residues. What was sequenced was PBMCs or T cells enriched from blood (not recorded which). This receptor was taken from a woman in her thirties who had been exposed to COVID-19. This chain uses TRBV30 with TRBJ1-2; no definite D call. In nucleotides, the CDR3 is TGTGCCTGGAGCATAGTCCTTAACTATGGCTACACCTTC. Amino acids: CAWSIVLNYGYTF.